Listed below are T cell receptor beta chains from one sample, sequenced in a study of CD8+ T cells in alopecia areata. The method was immunoSEQ multiplex PCR; TCRdb's version includes in-frame clones alone and lacks a portion of them. Of about 220,000 clones listed, under 60% are singletons. The starting material was CD4+ T cells sorted from blood, obtained at week 4, from a patient treated with tofacitinib. All receptors derive from a human donor with alopecia areata. CDR3s include the opening cysteine and the closing phenylalanine or tryptophan. The D gene is left open where the match is weak. A clone size is listed for some rows: how often the clone was seen (once, few, many), or a class if it is expanded.

v_call,d_call,j_call,clone_size,cdr3_nt,cdr3_aa
TRBV9,TRBD2,TRBJ2-7,-,TGTGCCAGCAGCGTGACTAGCGGGGGAACCTACGAGCAGTACTTC,CASSVTSGGTYEQYF
TRBV7-2,-,TRBJ1-5,-,TGTGCCAGCAGCCGTTTAGCTACTGGCAATCAGCCCCAGCATTTT,CASSRLATGNQPQHF
TRBV13,-,TRBJ1-1,few,TGTGCCAGCAGCCCCACCCGGACAGCCGAAGCTTTCTTT,CASSPTRTAEAFF
TRBV15,-,TRBJ2-7,few,TGTGCCACCAGCAGAGATCGACATACGGGCGAGCAGTACTTC,CATSRDRHTGEQYF
TRBV9,-,TRBJ2-6,-,TGTGCCAGCAGCATTACCTGGGGCCCCTCTGGGGCCAACGTCCTGACTTTC,CASSITWGPSGANVLTF
TRBV14,-,TRBJ1-2,few,TGTGCCAGCAGCCCCCGGGAAATGAATGGCTACACCTTC,CASSPREMNGYTF
TRBV19,-,TRBJ2-1,-,TGTGCCAGTAGTATAATCTCGAGCTCCTACAATGAGCAGTTCTTC,CASSIISSSYNEQFF
TRBV29-1,-,TRBJ1-4,-,TGCAGCGGGGGGTTGGGAAATGAAAAACTGTTTTTT,CSGGLGNEKLFF
TRBV15,-,TRBJ1-4,few,TGTGCCACCAGCAGAGTTGGCAGTCCTAATGAAAAACTGTTTTTT,CATSRVGSPNEKLFF
TRBV5-1,-,TRBJ1-1,-,TGCGCCAGCAGCGGGGAAGGTGTCGGGCACACTGAAGCTTTCTTT,CASSGEGVGHTEAFF
TRBV30,-,TRBJ1-6,once,TGTGCCTGGAGTGGGGGGGGGTCACCCCTCCACTTT,CAWSGGGSPLHF
TRBV29-1,-,TRBJ2-6,few,TGCAGCGTCAGGGCTCGACGAGCCTCTGGGGCCAACGTCCTGACTTTC,CSVRARRASGANVLTF
TRBV4-3,-,TRBJ1-1,once,TGCGCCAGCAGCCAAGTACAAGGGGCCACTGAAGCTTTCTTT,CASSQVQGATEAFF
TRBV4-1,-,TRBJ1-6,few,TGCGCCAGCAGCCAAGTCCCTAGACAGGTGAATTCACCCCTCCACTTT,CASSQVPRQVNSPLHF
TRBV29-1,-,TRBJ1-2,-,TGCAGCGTTGGTGGGCAGAATGGCTACACCTTC,CSVGGQNGYTF
TRBV14,-,TRBJ1-2,-,TGTGCCAGCAGCCAAGATGCGGGGGCGTGGGGCTATGGCTACACCTTC,CASSQDAGAWGYGYTF
TRBV10-3,-,TRBJ1-1,-,TGTGCCATCAGTGAGACAGGTGAAGCTTTCTTT,CAISETGEAFF
TRBV25-1,-,TRBJ1-2,-,TGTGCCAGCAGTGCGTGGACAACGGGGGTTGGCTACACCTTC,CASSAWTTGVGYTF
TRBV2,TRBD1,TRBJ1-2,-,TGTGCCAGCACCTTTATAAGGACAGGGCCCTATGGCTACACCTTC,CASTFIRTGPYGYTF
TRBV5-1,-,TRBJ2-2,few,TGCGCCAGCAGCTTGGTTGGCGGGGAGCTGTTTTTT,CASSLVGGELFF
TRBV4-1,-,TRBJ1-5,-,TGCGCCAGCAGCCAAGAGGATCGGGCAGCTTATTGGCCCCAGCATTTT,CASSQEDRAAYWPQHF
TRBV7-2,-,TRBJ2-1,-,TGTGCCAGCAGCTTAGGCTCCTACAATGAGCAGTTCTTC,CASSLGSYNEQFF
TRBV5-1,TRBD2,TRBJ2-7,-,TGCGCCAGCAGCGGTAGCGGGGGTTACGAGCAGTACTTC,CASSGSGGYEQYF
TRBV11-2,-,TRBJ1-1,-,TGTGCCAGCAGCTTAGAAGCCGGGACACGGAACACTGAAGCTTTCTTT,CASSLEAGTRNTEAFF
TRBV7-3,-,TRBJ2-5,-,TGTGCCAGCAGCTTAACTTGGGCAGGGAGGGAGACCCAGTACTTC,CASSLTWAGRETQYF
TRBV29-1,TRBD1,TRBJ2-7,-,TGCAGCGTACAGACAGGGACAAACTACGAGCAGTACTTC,CSVQTGTNYEQYF
TRBV30,TRBD1,TRBJ1-2,-,TGTGCCTGGAGTACCGCCGGGACAGGGTTTACCTTC,CAWSTAGTGFTF
TRBV10-1,-,TRBJ1-1,few,TGCGCCAGCAGCCGAGGGGAAACTGAAGCTTTCTTT,CASSRGETEAFF
TRBV30,-,TRBJ1-5,-,TGTGCCTGGAGTGCTAGGCGCGGGGATCAGCCCCAGCATTTT,CAWSARRGDQPQHF
TRBV10-3,-,TRBJ1-1,-,TGTGCCATCAGTACTGGGGGGAACACTGAAGCTTTCTTT,CAISTGGNTEAFF
TRBV6-1,-,TRBJ2-6,-,TGTGCCAGCAGTGAAACCTTAGTCTCAACGGCTGGGGCCAACGTCCTGACTTTC,CASSETLVSTAGANVLTF
TRBV27,TRBD1,TRBJ2-7,-,TGTGCCAGCAGTCCCCCGACAGGGATCAGCGAGCAGTACTTC,CASSPPTGISEQYF
TRBV30,-,TRBJ1-1,few,TGTGCCTGGAGTCTTCAGCAAGAAGCTTTCTTT,CAWSLQQEAFF
TRBV10-3,-,TRBJ2-5,-,TGTGCCATCAGGGCAGGGAATCAAGAGACCCAGTACTTC,CAIRAGNQETQYF
TRBV5-6,-,TRBJ1-5,-,TGTGCCAGCAGCTTGGCGCGGGAAATTAGTCCTTATCAGCCCCAGCATTTT,CASSLAREISPYQPQHF
TRBV15,-,TRBJ1-6,few,TGTGCCACCAGCGCGGGGGGTGGCTATAATTCACCCCTCCACTTT,CATSAGGGYNSPLHF
TRBV10-1,-,TRBJ1-5,-,TGCGCCAGCAGGCCCCCAGGGGTTCAGCCCCAGCATTTT,CASRPPGVQPQHF
TRBV10-3,-,TRBJ2-5,-,TGTGCCATCAGTGAGTCAAGTAAAGAGACCCAGTACTTC,CAISESSKETQYF
TRBV28,-,TRBJ2-3,-,TGTGCCAGCAGTTCCCCTAGCACAGATACGCAGTATTTT,CASSSPSTDTQYF
TRBV6-5,-,TRBJ2-4,few,TGTGCCAGCAGTCCTACCTTAGCCAAAAACATTCAGTACTTC,CASSPTLAKNIQYF
TRBV18,-,TRBJ2-3,-,TGTGCCAGCTCACCACAGAGTAGCACAGATACGCAGTATTTT,CASSPQSSTDTQYF
TRBV2,TRBD1,TRBJ2-7,few,TGTGCCAGCAGTGTAGGGACAGGGGCCGAGCAGTACTTC,CASSVGTGAEQYF
TRBV6-1,-,TRBJ2-6,-,TGTGCCAGCATAAAGGGCTCTGGGGCCAACGTCCTGACTTTC,CASIKGSGANVLTF
TRBV11-3,TRBD2,TRBJ2-1,-,TGTGCCAGCAGCCCGAGACTAGCGGGGAGGAGTGAGCAGTTCTTC,CASSPRLAGRSEQFF
TRBV7-2,-,TRBJ2-5,-,TGTGCCAGCAGCTTGGTCCCGACAGCCCGTGGAGGAGAGACCCAGTACTTC,CASSLVPTARGGETQYF
TRBV14,-,TRBJ2-7,-,TGTGCCAGCAGCAAAGACAGTCGCGAGCAGTACTTC,CASSKDSREQYF
TRBV4-3,-,TRBJ1-2,-,TGCGCCAGCAGCCAAGATCAGGGACTGCACCGCTATGGCTACACCTTC,CASSQDQGLHRYGYTF
TRBV12-5,-,TRBJ1-5,few,TGTGCTAGTGGTCCGGGGGGTAATCAGCCCCAGCATTTT,CASGPGGNQPQHF
TRBV10-3,TRBD2,TRBJ2-5,-,TGTGCCATCAGTGAGTCCTGGACTAGCGTCGGGGGGGTCGAAAAAGAGACCCAGTACTTC,CAISESWTSVGGVEKETQYF
TRBV10-3,-,TRBJ2-3,few,TGTGCCACTTCCAAGGGGGATACGCAGTATTTT,CATSKGDTQYF